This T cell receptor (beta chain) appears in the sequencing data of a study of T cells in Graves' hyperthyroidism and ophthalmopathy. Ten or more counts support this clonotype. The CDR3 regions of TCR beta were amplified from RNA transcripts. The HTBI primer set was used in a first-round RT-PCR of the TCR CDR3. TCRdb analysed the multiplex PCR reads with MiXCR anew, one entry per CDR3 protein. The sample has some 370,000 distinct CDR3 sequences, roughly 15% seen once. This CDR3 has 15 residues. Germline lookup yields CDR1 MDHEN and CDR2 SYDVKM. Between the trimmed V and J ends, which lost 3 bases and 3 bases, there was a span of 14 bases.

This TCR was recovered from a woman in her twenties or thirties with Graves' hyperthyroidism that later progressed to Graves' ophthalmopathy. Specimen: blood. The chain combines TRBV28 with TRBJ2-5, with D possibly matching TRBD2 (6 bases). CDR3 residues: CASSLADSGEETQYF. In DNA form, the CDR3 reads TGTGCCAGCAGTTTGGCGGACTCGGGGGAAGAGACCCAGTACTTC.